Listed below are T cell receptor beta chains from one sample, sequenced in a study of T cells in localized non-small cell lung cancer. Sequenced by immunoSEQ multiplex PCR; TCRdb stores in-frame clones only, minus some. The sample contains roughly 1,400 clones, 20% to 30% of which appear only once. Sequencing was performed on lung tumor tissue, taken before any cancer treatment. The receptors here all came from a woman between 35 and 70 years old with stage II lung adenocarcinoma. The CDR3 runs from the conserved cysteine through the conserved F or W. D genes are given only for firm matches. Where a row states a size, it is once, few, many or the class of an expanded clone; other rows omit it.

v_call: TRBV11-3; j_call: TRBJ2-7; d_call: -; clone_size: -; cdr3_nt: TGTGCCAGCAGCTTAGGCGTACAGGGAAACTACGAGCAGTACTTC; cdr3_aa: CASSLGVQGNYEQYF
v_call: TRBV30; j_call: TRBJ1-2; d_call: -; clone_size: -; cdr3_nt: TGTGCCTGGACACCAACTAACTATGGCTACACCTTC; cdr3_aa: CAWTPTNYGYTF
v_call: TRBV9; j_call: TRBJ2-1; d_call: -; clone_size: -; cdr3_nt: TGTGCCAGCAGCACCGGTGGAAGTTCCTCCTACAATGAGCAGTTCTTC; cdr3_aa: CASSTGGSSSYNEQFF
v_call: TRBV29-1; j_call: TRBJ2-7; d_call: -; clone_size: -; cdr3_nt: TGCAGCGTTGAGGTCCCCCCCTACGAGCAGTACTTC; cdr3_aa: CSVEVPPYEQYF
v_call: TRBV14; j_call: TRBJ1-1; d_call: -; clone_size: few; cdr3_nt: TGTGCCAGCAGTGCTACTAAAAACACTGAAGCTTTCTTT; cdr3_aa: CASSATKNTEAFF
v_call: TRBV6-8; j_call: TRBJ1-1; d_call: TRBD1; clone_size: -; cdr3_nt: TGTGCCAGCAGCCATCATTGGGGACAGGGGGCCGGGAACACTGAAGCTTTCTTT; cdr3_aa: CASSHHWGQGAGNTEAFF
v_call: TRBV6-8; j_call: TRBJ1-1; d_call: -; clone_size: -; cdr3_nt: TGTGCCAGCAGTGCCGGAGGTAATCGCGGAGACACTGAAGCTTTCTTT; cdr3_aa: CASSAGGNRGDTEAFF
v_call: TRBV18; j_call: TRBJ2-2; d_call: TRBD2; clone_size: -; cdr3_nt: TGTGCCAGCTCACCAGAAGCTGGGCTAGCGGTCACCGGGGAGCTGTTTTTT; cdr3_aa: CASSPEAGLAVTGELFF
v_call: TRBV15; j_call: TRBJ2-1; d_call: -; clone_size: -; cdr3_nt: TGTGCCACCAGCAGAGTTATAGGGGCTAGTTTCCACAATGAGCAGTTCTTC; cdr3_aa: CATSRVIGASFHNEQFF
v_call: TRBV28; j_call: TRBJ1-5; d_call: -; clone_size: hyperexpanded; cdr3_nt: TGTGCCAGCAGTTTTGAGGGGACGCATCAGCCCCAGCATTTT; cdr3_aa: CASSFEGTHQPQHF
v_call: TRBV28; j_call: TRBJ2-2; d_call: -; clone_size: -; cdr3_nt: TGTGCCAGCAGGGGGTGGGGTGGATCCGGGGAGCTGTTTTTT; cdr3_aa: CASRGWGGSGELFF
v_call: TRBV19; j_call: TRBJ2-3; d_call: TRBD2; clone_size: few; cdr3_nt: TGTGCCAGTAGAGGAGGGACTAGCGGGAGCCGTACAGATACGCAGTATTTT; cdr3_aa: CASRGGTSGSRTDTQYF
v_call: TRBV6-8; j_call: TRBJ2-7; d_call: TRBD1; clone_size: few; cdr3_nt: TGTGCCAGCAGTCCCCAGGGGGACGCGGGCGAGCAGTACTTC; cdr3_aa: CASSPQGDAGEQYF
v_call: TRBV11-3; j_call: TRBJ2-3; d_call: -; clone_size: large; cdr3_nt: TGTGCCAGCAGCTTGGAGGGTAGCATGGATACGCAGTATTTT; cdr3_aa: CASSLEGSMDTQYF
v_call: TRBV5-1; j_call: TRBJ2-1; d_call: -; clone_size: -; cdr3_nt: TGCGCCAGCAGCTTGGTTATGGGGGAGTATAATGAGCAGTTCTTC; cdr3_aa: CASSLVMGEYNEQFF
v_call: TRBV6-8; j_call: TRBJ1-1; d_call: TRBD1; clone_size: few; cdr3_nt: TGTGCCAGCAGGCGTCTACCGGGACAGGGGGCTAGGAGCACTGAAGCTTTCTTT; cdr3_aa: CASRRLPGQGARSTEAFF
v_call: TRBV11-3; j_call: TRBJ1-5; d_call: TRBD1; clone_size: few; cdr3_nt: TGTGCCAGCAGCTCCGGGACAGTCTTTAGCAATCAGCCCCAGCATTTT; cdr3_aa: CASSSGTVFSNQPQHF
v_call: TRBV5-1; j_call: TRBJ2-7; d_call: TRBD1; clone_size: -; cdr3_nt: TGCGCCAGCAGCCCTGGGACAGGGGTTACCTACGAGCAGTACTTC; cdr3_aa: CASSPGTGVTYEQYF
v_call: TRBV6-8; j_call: TRBJ1-5; d_call: -; clone_size: medium-sized; cdr3_nt: TGTGCCAGCACTAGGGTTAGCAATCAGCCCCAGCATTTT; cdr3_aa: CASTRVSNQPQHF
v_call: TRBV6-8; j_call: TRBJ1-2; d_call: -; clone_size: few; cdr3_nt: TGTGCCAGCAGTTACTCGAAGGGGCGGAGTAACTATGGCTACACCTTC; cdr3_aa: CASSYSKGRSNYGYTF
v_call: TRBV19; j_call: TRBJ2-1; d_call: TRBD2; clone_size: once; cdr3_nt: TGTGCCAGTAGTATAGCCGCGCGGGGGGACAATGAGCAGTTCTTC; cdr3_aa: CASSIAARGDNEQFF
v_call: TRBV14; j_call: TRBJ2-1; d_call: -; clone_size: -; cdr3_nt: TGTGCCAGCAGCCACTACAATGAGCAGTTCTTC; cdr3_aa: CASSHYNEQFF
v_call: TRBV11-3; j_call: TRBJ2-5; d_call: -; clone_size: medium-sized; cdr3_nt: TGTGCCAGCAGCTTGAAAGGGTACCAAGAGACCCAGTACTTC; cdr3_aa: CASSLKGYQETQYF
v_call: TRBV9; j_call: TRBJ2-1; d_call: TRBD2; clone_size: few; cdr3_nt: TGTGCCAGCAGCCCCTCTAGCGGGAGTTACAATGAGCAGTTCTTC; cdr3_aa: CASSPSSGSYNEQFF
v_call: TRBV4-1; j_call: TRBJ1-4; d_call: -; clone_size: -; cdr3_nt: TGCGCCAGCAGCCAAGATTGGGGGGGATCAACTAATGAAAAACTGTTTTTT; cdr3_aa: CASSQDWGGSTNEKLFF
v_call: TRBV28; j_call: TRBJ1-3; d_call: TRBD1; clone_size: few; cdr3_nt: TGTGCCAGCAGCTTCGACAGGGGGGTTTTTATGGGCACCATATATTTT; cdr3_aa: CASSFDRGVFMGTIYF
v_call: TRBV25-1; j_call: TRBJ2-2; d_call: TRBD1; clone_size: -; cdr3_nt: TGTGCCAGCAGTGGGGGGTCAGACAGGGTGGCCGGGGAGCTGTTTTTT; cdr3_aa: CASSGGSDRVAGELFF
v_call: TRBV11-3; j_call: TRBJ1-1; d_call: -; clone_size: medium-sized; cdr3_nt: TGTGCCAGCACTGCCGGGACATTGAACACTGAAGCTTTCTTT; cdr3_aa: CASTAGTLNTEAFF
v_call: TRBV1; j_call: TRBJ2-7; d_call: -; clone_size: -; cdr3_nt: TGCGCCAGCAGCCAGGGGGGACAGGGAGACTACGAGCAGTACTTC; cdr3_aa: CASSQGGQGDYEQYF
v_call: TRBV19; j_call: TRBJ1-2; d_call: TRBD1; clone_size: -; cdr3_nt: TGTGCCAGTAGTAACGAGGCAGGGGGACATGGCTACACCTTC; cdr3_aa: CASSNEAGGHGYTF
v_call: TRBV6-8; j_call: TRBJ1-2; d_call: -; clone_size: large; cdr3_nt: TGTGCCAGCAGCCCCGATGGGACATCTGCTAACTATGGCTACACCTTC; cdr3_aa: CASSPDGTSANYGYTF
v_call: TRBV29-1; j_call: TRBJ2-3; d_call: -; clone_size: -; cdr3_nt: TGCAGCGTTTGGAAGGCGATCCGGGGGGATACGCAGTATTTT; cdr3_aa: CSVWKAIRGDTQYF
v_call: TRBV28; j_call: TRBJ2-1; d_call: -; clone_size: -; cdr3_nt: TGTGCCAGCAGCCCTTGGGACTTCAAGAATGAGCAGTTCTTC; cdr3_aa: CASSPWDFKNEQFF
v_call: TRBV6-8; j_call: TRBJ1-5; d_call: -; clone_size: few; cdr3_nt: TGTGCCAGCAGCTACTCGGGAAGGAGTCAGCCCCAGCATTTT; cdr3_aa: CASSYSGRSQPQHF
v_call: TRBV28; j_call: TRBJ2-2; d_call: -; clone_size: -; cdr3_nt: TGTGCCAGCAGTTTGTCCACCGGGGAGCTGTTTTTT; cdr3_aa: CASSLSTGELFF
v_call: TRBV11-3; j_call: TRBJ1-5; d_call: -; clone_size: medium-sized; cdr3_nt: TGTGCCAGCAGCCGGTCAGGCGAACCAAATCAGCCCCAGCATTTT; cdr3_aa: CASSRSGEPNQPQHF
v_call: TRBV6-7; j_call: TRBJ2-7; d_call: TRBD2; clone_size: -; cdr3_nt: TGTGCCAGCAGTCCCAGCGGGAGGTCTTACGAGCAGTACTTC; cdr3_aa: CASSPSGRSYEQYF
v_call: TRBV18; j_call: TRBJ1-1; d_call: TRBD1; clone_size: -; cdr3_nt: TGTGCCAGCTCACCACAGGGCGGGACAGTGAACACTGAAGCTTTCTTT; cdr3_aa: CASSPQGGTVNTEAFF
v_call: TRBV9; j_call: TRBJ1-4; d_call: -; clone_size: medium-sized; cdr3_nt: TGTGCCAGCAGTGTAGGACCGAGGCAGGAAGAAAAACTGTTTTTT; cdr3_aa: CASSVGPRQEEKLFF
v_call: TRBV12-2; j_call: TRBJ2-7; d_call: -; clone_size: few; cdr3_nt: TGTGCAAGTCGGCCCGCCGGGACAGGGCCCTGCTACGAGCAGTACTTC; cdr3_aa: CASRPAGTGPCYEQYF
v_call: TRBV11-3; j_call: TRBJ2-7; d_call: -; clone_size: medium-sized; cdr3_nt: TGTGCCAGCAGCTCGGCACGGTCCTCCCACGAGCAGTACTTC; cdr3_aa: CASSSARSSHEQYF
v_call: TRBV30; j_call: TRBJ2-1; d_call: -; clone_size: few; cdr3_nt: TGTGCCTGGAGGTGGGGGAGTGGGGATGAGCAGTTCTTC; cdr3_aa: CAWRWGSGDEQFF
v_call: TRBV1; j_call: TRBJ1-1; d_call: -; clone_size: few; cdr3_nt: TGCGCCAGCAGCCCAGGGGCAGGAACGACTGAAGCTTTCTTT; cdr3_aa: CASSPGAGTTEAFF
v_call: TRBV7-2; j_call: TRBJ2-5; d_call: -; clone_size: large; cdr3_nt: TGTGCCAGCAGCCCGGGTAGGTCTGTGACCCAGTACTTC; cdr3_aa: CASSPGRSVTQYF
v_call: TRBV11-3; j_call: TRBJ2-5; d_call: -; clone_size: medium-sized; cdr3_nt: TGTGCCAGCAGCTTAATTAACCAGGGCGAGACCCAGTACTTC; cdr3_aa: CASSLINQGETQYF
v_call: TRBV4-1; j_call: TRBJ2-2; d_call: -; clone_size: few; cdr3_nt: TGCGCCAGCAGCCAAGATTTGCAGAGGGAGTTGTACACCGGGGAGCTGTTTTTT; cdr3_aa: CASSQDLQRELYTGELFF